This T cell receptor (beta chain) derives from a study of blood T cell repertoires in COVID-19. Generated by immunoSEQ multiplex PCR, the TCRdb table keeps only in-frame clones and is missing some. The data contain roughly 140,000 clones, roughly 89% of them singletons. The V and J ends lost 9 bases and 4 bases, in that order; junction bases with no gene match: 9. The CDR3 extends over 13 amino acids. The germline V gene has CDR1 SGHDT and CDR2 YYEEEE. The source material was PBMCs or T cells enriched from blood (not recorded which). This clonotype originated in a woman in her forties or fifties who had been exposed to COVID-19. The V and J genes are TRBV5-6 and TRBJ1-2, with TRBD1 identical over 7 bases. This chain's CDR3 is CATIEQGTYGYTF. CDR3 nucleotides: TGTGCCACTATAGAACAGGGGACCTATGGCTACACCTTC.